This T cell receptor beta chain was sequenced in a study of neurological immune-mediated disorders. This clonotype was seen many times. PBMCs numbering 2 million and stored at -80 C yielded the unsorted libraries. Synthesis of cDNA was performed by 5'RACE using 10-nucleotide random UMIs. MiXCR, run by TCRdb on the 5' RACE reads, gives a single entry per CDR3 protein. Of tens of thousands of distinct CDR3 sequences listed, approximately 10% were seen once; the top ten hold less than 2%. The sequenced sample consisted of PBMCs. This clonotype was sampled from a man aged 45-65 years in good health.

The CDR3 DNA is TGTGCCAGCAGTTCCCGGTTGAGTGGGGCCAACGTCCTGACTTTC. Translation: CASSSRLSGANVLTF. The chain combines TRBV27 with TRBJ2-6; D gene uncertain. CDR3 length: 15 residues. Germline assignment: CDR1 MNHEY and CDR2 SMNVEV (reference sequence). V lost 4 bases to trimming and J lost 3 bases, with 10 bases between them.